This TCR beta chain is drawn from a study of OX40 agonist ivuxolimab in advanced cancers. Study context: Patients in the trial were receiving intravenous ivuxolimab every 2 weeks, at doses of 0.01 to 10 mg/kg.

As concerns this clone: Its antigen is still unknown.

Profiling relied on immunoSEQ multiplex PCR, and the TCRdb table lists in-frame clones only, not all of them. The sample has 65,000 to 95,000 clones, about 90% seen once. Findings and caveats of the study: Among the lowest peripheral clonal expansion occurred in 0.1-3.0 mg/kg partial responders.

CDR1 MNHNY and CDR2 SVGAGI come from the germline V gene (reference sequence). With 1 base removed from V and 4 bases from J, the gap between germline ends came to 5 bases. This CDR3 has 13 amino acids. This rearrangement joins TRBV6-6 to TRBJ2-1; no clear D gene. Source: CD4+ or CD8+ T cells sorted from blood, taken in a trial of the OX40 agonist ivuxolimab. The TCR originated in an adult with an advanced solid tumor such as melanoma, head and neck, liver or kidney cancer. CDR3 in DNA: TGTGCCAGCAGTTACTTGGGTTACAATGAGCAGTTCTTC. Its translation: CASSYLGYNEQFF.